What follows are 26 T cell receptor beta chains derived from one specimen sequenced in a study of metastatic and nonmetastatic thyroid tumors. None of the patients had undergone any treatment ahead of thyroid surgery. TCRdb recomputed clones from the PCR reads via MiXCR. The sample lists roughly 70,000 clones, more than 15% seen once, with roughly 12% in the top ten. The sequencing sample was made of blood. These receptors came from a female donor with papillary thyroid cancer or a benign thyroid nodule (not recorded which). Some clones in this sample may be carry-over from other donors' samples.

There are many counts of this clone. The chain couples TRBV7-8 to TRBJ1-6; the D gene is possibly TRBD1 (5 bases). Per the germline V gene, CDR1 is SGHVS and CDR2 is FQNEAQ. The CDR3 runs 14 residues. Trimming cost V 4 bases and J 7 bases, with 11 bases left between them. The CDR3 is CASSSGGENSPLHF. CDR3 coding DNA: TGTGCCAGCAGCTCGGGAGGGGAAAATTCACCCCTCCACTTT.

This clone was seen repeatedly, ten times or more. The CDR3 sequence is CASSYDREYEQYF. In DNA form, the CDR3 reads TGTGCCAGCAGTTACGACCGGGAGTACGAGCAGTACTTC. The chain combines TRBV27 with TRBJ2-7; the D gene is possibly TRBD2 (6 bases). Germline V gene lookup returns CDR1 MNHEY and CDR2 SMNVEV (reference sequence). This CDR3 contains 13 residues. Trimming cost V 4 bases and J 4 bases, with 11 bases left between them.

In regard to this clone: A read error may account for a junction end that differs from germline. The rearrangement links TRBV19 to TRBJ1-5, with TRBD1 matching 7 bases. CDR3 length: 15 residues. CDR1 and CDR2 (germline): LNHDA, SQIVND (reference sequence). The chain's CDR3 is CASSWDSGSSQPQHF. For the CDR3, the DNA is TGTGCCAGTAGTTGGGACAGTGGTAGCAGTCAGCCCCAGCATTTT.

J is TRBJ1-6 and V is TRBV5-1; the match to TRBD1 covers 8 bases. The CDR3 spans 15 residues. The ends lost 6 bases at V and 6 bases at J; junction bases unmatched: 8. Germline loops: CDR1 SGHRS, CDR2 YFSETQ. The CDR3 loop reads CASTQGADGNSPLHF. CDR3 nucleotides: TGCGCCAGCACCCAGGGGGCGGACGGTAATTCACCCCTCCACTTT.

The chain uses TRBV6-5 and TRBJ2-7; a possible D gene is TRBD1 (5 bases). V was pared by 0 bases and J by 5 bases, with 20 bases between. Germline V gene data show CDR1 as MNHEY and CDR2 as SVGAGI. This CDR3 has 17 amino acids. The CDR3 loop is CASSYSPSGVRGHEQYF. The CDR3, as DNA: TGTGCCAGCAGTTACTCGCCCTCTGGGGTTAGGGGCCACGAGCAGTACTTC.

In its sample, this clone was seen many times. The genes are TRBV24-1 and TRBJ2-5; D possibly corresponds to TRBD2 (6 bases). V was cut by 1 base and J by 10 bases, with 15 bases left in between. Looked up from germline, CDR1 is KGHDR and CDR2 is SFDVKD. There are 14 residues in the CDR3. The CDR3 loop is CATSDLSSGSGQYF. CDR3 nucleotides: TGTGCCACCAGTGATTTATCCTCTGGTAGCGGCCAGTACTTC.

This clone has at least ten counts. The chain couples TRBV10-3 to TRBJ1-2; D is undetermined. In germline, CDR1 is ENHRY, CDR2 SYGVKD. V was trimmed by 6 bases and J by 3 bases, leaving 17 bases between them. The CDR3 loop spans 15 amino acids. In DNA form, the CDR3 reads TGTGCCATCAGCGTGGGCCCCCCGGTGGACTATGGCTACACCTTC. This sequence encodes CAISVGPPVDYGYTF.

This clone was observed a few times. This rearrangement joins TRBV7-9 to TRBJ1-2; D is unresolved. V was cut by 4 bases and J by 8 bases, with 11 bases left in between. The CDR3 contains 12 residues. CDR1 and CDR2 from the germline V gene are SEHNR and FQNEAQ (reference sequence). CDR3 sequence: CASSYDSGGYTF. The CDR3, as DNA: TGTGCCAGCAGCTACGATTCGGGCGGCTACACCTTC.

The table lists this clone with a few counts. The chain joins TRBV12-3 or TRBV12-4 to TRBJ2-2; 7 nucleotides line up with TRBD1. Germline trimming cut 5 bases from V and 6 bases from J; bases unmatched to any gene: 18. The CDR3 loop spans 18 amino acids. CDR3 residues: CASSPGTDTTMCPGELFF. CDR3 DNA: TGTGCCAGCAGTCCCGGGACAGATACCACTATGTGCCCCGGGGAGCTGTTTTTT.

In this sample, this clone turned up a few times. In DNA, the CDR3 is TGCAGTGCTCGGGACACCCCAGGGGAGAACACCGGGGAGCTGTTTTTT. This sequence encodes CSARDTPGENTGELFF. The rearrangement uses TRBV20-1 and TRBJ2-2; D may be TRBD1 (6 bases). The CDR3 covers 16 residues. Trimming took 5 bases from V and 1 from J, leaving 17 bases between them. CDR1 and CDR2 (germline): DFQATT, SNEGSKA (reference sequence).

This clone was seen only a few times. This chain links TRBV12-3 or TRBV12-4 with TRBJ2-1; D uncertain. V was shortened by 6 bases and J by 8 bases, with 17 bases between the two germline ends. The CDR3 length is 14 residues. As DNA, the CDR3 is TGTGCCAGCAGCCTGGTGACTCTCCTCGATGAGCAGTTCTTC. This encodes CASSLVTLLDEQFF.

This clone has a count of ten or more. The chain uses TRBV27 and TRBJ1-1; TRBD1 is a possible D gene (6 bases). This CDR3 spans 14 amino acids. Germline V gives CDR1 MNHEY, CDR2 SMNVEV (reference sequence). With 5 bases removed from V and 1 base from J, the gap between germline ends came to 11 bases. The CDR3 sequence: CASSPLDRNTEAFF. The CDR3 DNA reads TGTGCCAGCAGTCCGTTGGACAGGAACACTGAAGCTTTCTTT.

This clone was recorded at least ten times. The rearrangement links TRBV12-3 or TRBV12-4 to TRBJ2-4; 7 positions agree with TRBD2. Trimming at V came to 2 bases and at J to 7 bases, leaving 2 bases not matched to a gene. The CDR3 consists of 13 residues. CDR3 region: CASSLMGGNIQYF. Here the CDR3 DNA reads TGTGCCAGCAGTTTAATGGGGGGGAACATTCAGTACTTC.

This clone has at least ten counts. The gene calls are TRBV24-1 and TRBJ2-2; D is unclear. CDR3 length equals 13 residues. Trimming cost V 7 bases and J 7 bases, with 12 bases left between them. Germline V gives CDR1 KGHDR, CDR2 SFDVKD. The CDR3 region has the DNA TGTGCCACCAGGGCAGACGATAACGGGGAGCTGTTTTTT. This codes for CATRADDNGELFF.

V and J are TRBV20-1 and TRBJ2-3, with 9 bases aligning to TRBD2. The CDR3 is 13 residues long. Per germline, CDR1 DFQATT and CDR2 SNEGSKA (reference sequence). The ends lost 5 bases at V and 5 bases at J; junction bases unmatched: 5. CDR3 residues: CSALGLAIDTQYF. DNA for the CDR3: TGCAGTGCTCTGGGACTAGCAATAGATACGCAGTATTTT.

This clone was detected many times. The chain employs TRBV2 and TRBJ2-1, with 9 positions matching TRBD2. There are 15 residues in the CDR3. Germline CDR1 and CDR2: SNHLY and FYNNEI. The V gene end was trimmed by 8 bases and the J gene end by 7 bases; junction bases not matched to a gene: 12. The CDR3 reads CASGGGLARFNEQFF. CDR3 in DNA: TGTGCCAGCGGTGGAGGACTAGCGCGGTTTAATGAGCAGTTCTTC.

This clone was found a few times. CDR3 DNA: TGTGCCAGCAGCTTCCGGGGGATTTCCTACGAGCAGTACTTC. The encoded protein is CASSFRGISYEQYF. The genes are TRBV27 and TRBJ2-7; possibly TRBD2 for D (6 bases). Between the trimmed V and J ends, which lost 6 bases and 1 base, there was a span of 13 bases. Germline V lookup: CDR1 MNHEY, CDR2 SMNVEV (reference sequence). The CDR3 totals 14 residues.

As DNA, the CDR3 is TGTGCCTGGAGTGGTAAACAGTTTAACTATGGCTACACCTTC. Translated: CAWSGKQFNYGYTF. This sequence joins TRBV30 and TRBJ1-2, with D hard to call. CDR1 and CDR2 (germline): GTSNPN, SVGIG (reference sequence). V lost 1 base, J lost 1 base, and 10 bases lay in between. The CDR3 has 14 amino acids. Variable domain in full (rest from reference TRBV30 and TRBJ1-2): SQTIHQWPATLVQPVGSPLSLECTVEGTSNPNLYWYRQAAGRGLQLLFYSVGIGQISSEVPQNLSASRPQDRQFILSSKKLLLSDSGFYLCAWSGKQFNYGYTFGSGTRLTVV.

The table lists this clone with many counts. The chain recombines TRBV28 with TRBJ2-1; D is undetermined. Trimming stripped 7 bases from V and 4 bases from J, with 17 bases between. The CDR3 contains 15 residues. Germline V lookup: CDR1 MDHEN, CDR2 SYDVKM. The CDR3 loop is CASTSPVLVYNEQFF. Written as DNA, the CDR3 is TGTGCCAGCACCTCTCCCGTCCTAGTATACAATGAGCAGTTCTTC. The whole variable domain, filled in from reference TRBV28 and TRBJ2-1, reads DVKVTQSSRYLVKRTGEKVFLECVQDMDHENMFWYRQDPGLGLRLIYFSYDVKMKEKGDIPEGYSVSREKKERFSLILESASTNQTSMYLCASTSPVLVYNEQFFGPGTRLTVL.

This clone was counted a single time. The J gene is TRBJ1-1, the V gene TRBV20-1; 7 nucleotides align to TRBD1. The CDR3 extends over 11 amino acids. The V segment lost 7 bases and the J segment 7 bases; nucleotides outside the gene matches: 6. Looked up from germline, CDR1 is DFQATT and CDR2 is SNEGSKA (reference sequence). In nucleotides, the CDR3 is TGCAGTGATACGGGACAGTTTGAAGCTTTCTTT. Protein product: CSDTGQFEAFF.

This clone has just a few counts. The chain joins TRBV11-2 to TRBJ1-4; D is ambiguous. The CDR3 is 14 residues long. V dropped 1 base and J dropped 7 bases, with 10 bases sitting between them. Germline V gene sequence: CDR1 SGHAT, CDR2 FQNNGV. CDR3 sequence (DNA): TGTGCCAGCAGCTTAGGGACCACAAGTGAAAAACTGTTTTTT. Protein: CASSLGTTSEKLFF.

To note about this clone: Since a much larger clone is just one base distant, this may be a read error. The rearrangement uses TRBV29-1 and TRBJ2-7; tentatively, D is TRBD1 (5 bases). V lost 4 bases to trimming and J lost 6 bases, with 13 bases between them. There are 12 residues in the CDR3. Germline loops: CDR1 SQVTM, CDR2 ANQGSEA. The CDR3 region is CSVVVSGSEQYF. CDR3 DNA sequence: TGCAGCGTTGTAGTATCAGGGTCCGAGCAGTACTTC.

This clone was picked up many times. The junction shows a germline mismatch at one end, possibly a read error. Other DNA sequences within the sample encode an identical CDR3. This chain links TRBV3-1 with TRBJ2-7, with 12 bases aligning to TRBD1. This CDR3 contains 13 residues. CDR1 and CDR2 from the germline V gene are LGHDT and YNNKEL (reference sequence). CDR3 amino acids: CASSQAGQGARAF. The CDR3 DNA reads TGTGCCAGCAGCCAAGCGGGACAGGGGGCCCGAGCCTTT.

The genes are TRBV6-1 and TRBJ2-3; TRBD2 might be the D (5 bases). Germline V CDR1 and CDR2: MNHNS, SASEGT. CDR3 size: 16 residues. Trimming shortened V by 2 bases and J by 2 bases, and 14 bases separated the two germline ends. The CDR3 protein is CASSENSVGLTDTQYF. The CDR3 DNA follows: TGTGCCAGCAGTGAAAATAGCGTAGGGCTCACAGATACGCAGTATTTT.

The rearrangement links TRBV28 to TRBJ2-1; 15 bases align to TRBD2. The CDR3 runs to 19 residues. Looked up from germline, CDR1 is MDHEN and CDR2 is SYDVKM. V lost 1 base and J lost 0; bases outside the gene matches: 4. CDR3 DNA: TGTGCCAGCAGTTTATACGGACTAGCGGGAGGGAGCTCCTACAATGAGCAGTTCTTC. This codes for CASSLYGLAGGSSYNEQFF. The whole variable domain, filled in from reference TRBV28 and TRBJ2-1, reads DVKVTQSSRYLVKRTGEKVFLECVQDMDHENMFWYRQDPGLGLRLIYFSYDVKMKEKGDIPEGYSVSREKKERFSLILESASTNQTSMYLCASSLYGLAGGSSYNEQFFGPGTRLTVL.

This clone has a handful of counts. The V call is TRBV6-1, the J call TRBJ1-4, with 12 positions matching TRBD1. Trimming took 6 bases from V and 7 from J; bases not matched to a gene: 9. Germline V gene sequence: CDR1 MNHNS, CDR2 SASEGT. The CDR3 is made up of 16 amino acids. The CDR3 DNA is TGTGCCAGCAGCCGGGACAGGGGGCGGGGGGGTGAAAAACTGTTTTTT. It yields the protein CASSRDRGRGGEKLFF.